This T cell receptor (beta chain) is from a study of tumor and adjacent non-tumor tissue in lung cancer. For the study at large: Patients comprised about eleven adenocarcinoma, a couple of squamous cell carcinoma and 1 small cell lung cancer.

Overall study findings and caveats: Compared with tumor, normal lung showed significantly lower TCR diversity.

The template was RNA from unsorted bulk tissue. This non-tumor lung sample came from over 3 cm beyond the tumor edge. On this clonotype itself: Its cognate antigen is unknown.

This CDR3 is 16 amino acids long. Germline CDR1 and CDR2: MNHNY and SVGAGI (reference sequence). Trimming shortened V by 0 bases and J by 5 bases, and 15 bases separated the two germline ends. Three rounds of nested PCR, following a modified ARM-PCR protocol, produced the TCRbeta library. In TCRdb, the multiplex PCR reads were re-called with MiXCR into one record per CDR3 protein. Here the sample spans about 43,000 distinct CDR3 sequences, roughly 60% being singletons. The chain has TRBV6-6 and TRBJ2-3; perhaps TRBD2 as D (5 bases). This receptor was identified in a man aged 50-59 years with non-small cell lung cancer. Source material: distant non-tumor lung tissue. CDR3 nucleotide sequence: TGTGCCAGCAGTTACTCGGAGTGGGAGCAGAGAGATACGCAGTATTTT. Translation gives CASSYSEWEQRDTQYF.